This entry describes one T cell receptor beta chain. Its antigen is unidentified. The data belong to a study of T cell responses to AZD1222 COVID-19 vaccine. Overall study findings and caveats: Targeting of unmutated variant regions was reportedly seen in nearly half of spike-specific TCRs.

Measured with immunoSEQ multiplex PCR; TCRdb has only the in-frame clones, and not every one. The sample yields 95,000 to 150,000 clones, 90% to 95% seen once. The receptor was derived from an adult who received the AZD1222 COVID-19 vaccine. The sequencing here drew on peripheral blood, taken 28 days after the second AZD1222 dose.

CDR3 coding DNA: TGCGCCAGCGATCACAAAATTAGTTCCCCGGGACAGGGGACCAACTACGAGCAGTACTTC. Amino acid sequence: CASDHKISSPGQGTNYEQYF. V gene TRBV5-1 combines with J gene TRBJ2-7, with TRBD1 matching 10 bases. The germline gives CDR1 SGHRS, CDR2 YFSETQ. There are 20 residues in the CDR3. Trimming at V came to 7 bases and at J to 3 bases, leaving 25 bases not matched to a gene.